This entry features one TCR beta chain sequence. These data are taken from a study of PD-1 blockade in classical Hodgkin lymphoma. CDR1 SEHNR and CDR2 FQNEAQ come from the germline V gene (reference sequence). The CDR3 has 11 amino acids. The V gene lost 1 base and the J gene lost 5 bases, with 3 bases spanning the gap. TCRdb's copy holds only in-frame clones and misses some; the assay was immunoSEQ multiplex PCR. The sample carries 35,000 to 50,000 clones, over 65% recorded once. Every patient relapsed after autologous stem cell transplantation, and brentuximab vedotin exposure varied. The rearrangement links TRBV7-9 to TRBJ2-7; D call uncertain. This clonotype was sampled from a human donor with classical Hodgkin lymphoma. Material: peripheral blood mononuclear cells (PBMCs), obtained before the second cycle of nivolumab. This CDR3 is CASSLGDEQYF. The CDR3 DNA sequence: TGTGCCAGCAGCTTAGGAGACGAGCAGTACTTC.